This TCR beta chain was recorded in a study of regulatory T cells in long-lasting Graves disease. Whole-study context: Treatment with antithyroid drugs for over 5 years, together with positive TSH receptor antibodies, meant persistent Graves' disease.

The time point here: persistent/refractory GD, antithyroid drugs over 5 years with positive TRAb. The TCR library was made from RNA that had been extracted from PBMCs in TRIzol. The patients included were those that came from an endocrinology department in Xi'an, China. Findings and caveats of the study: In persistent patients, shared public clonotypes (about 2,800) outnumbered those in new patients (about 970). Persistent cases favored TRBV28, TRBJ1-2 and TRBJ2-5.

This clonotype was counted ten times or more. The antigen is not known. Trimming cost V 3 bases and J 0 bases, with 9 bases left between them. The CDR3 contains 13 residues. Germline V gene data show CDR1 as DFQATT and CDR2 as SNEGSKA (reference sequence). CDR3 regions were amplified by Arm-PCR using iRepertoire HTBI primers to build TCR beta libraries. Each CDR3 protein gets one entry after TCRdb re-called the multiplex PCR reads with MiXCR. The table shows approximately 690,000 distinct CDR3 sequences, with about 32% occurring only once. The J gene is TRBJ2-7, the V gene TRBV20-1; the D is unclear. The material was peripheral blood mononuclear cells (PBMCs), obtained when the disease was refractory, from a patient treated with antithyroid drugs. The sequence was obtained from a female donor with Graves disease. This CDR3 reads CSARGGSSYEQYF. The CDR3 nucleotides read TGCAGTGCTAGGGGCGGAAGCTCCTACGAGCAGTACTTC.